Each of the 23 T cell receptor beta chains below was sequenced from the same sample in a study of PD-1 blockade in classical Hodgkin lymphoma. Profiled with immunoSEQ multiplex PCR; TCRdb holds only in-frame clones, not every one. The repertoire holds roughly 12,000 clones, approximately 77% seen once, with roughly 33% in the top ten. The patients all showed relapse after autologous stem cell transplantation, while their brentuximab vedotin exposure varied. The input for sequencing was peripheral blood mononuclear cells (PBMCs), taken at baseline. The receptors here all came from a human donor with classical Hodgkin lymphoma.

The V and J genes are TRBV18 and TRBJ2-3; D is uncertain. The V gene's germline CDR1 is KGHSH and CDR2 LQKENI. The CDR3 loop spans 11 amino acids. Trimming stripped 3 bases from V and 6 bases from J, with 4 bases between. The CDR3 nucleotides read TGTGCCAGCTCACCGGGGGATACGCAGTATTTT. The encoded protein is CASSPGDTQYF.

The chain couples TRBV7-9 to TRBJ2-5, with 12 bases lining up with TRBD1. The CDR3 is 16 amino acids. The germline V gene has CDR1 SEHNR and CDR2 FQNEAQ (reference sequence). Trimming removed 5 bases from V and 4 bases from J; junction bases left unmatched: 8. This chain's CDR3 is CASSVAGTGGGETQYF. The CDR3 coding sequence is TGTGCCAGCAGCGTCGCGGGGACAGGGGGCGGAGAGACCCAGTACTTC.

This sequence joins TRBV6-6 and TRBJ2-3; TRBD1 agrees at 7 bases. J gave up 8 bases and V 5 bases, and 10 bases lay outside the gene matches. CDR1 MNHNY and CDR2 SVGAGI come from the germline V gene (reference sequence). This CDR3 has 14 amino acids. CDR3 protein: CASSQDRRQGTQYF. The CDR3 coding sequence is TGTGCCAGCAGTCAGGATCGACGACAGGGTACGCAGTATTTT.

J is TRBJ1-2 and V is TRBV27, with TRBD1 as a possible D gene (5 bases). The germline CDR1 and CDR2 sequences are MNHEY and SMNVEV (reference sequence). This CDR3 comprises 14 residues. With 5 bases removed from V and 4 bases from J, the gap between germline ends came to 14 bases. CDR3 amino acids: CASSPTKGRYGYTF. CDR3 coding DNA: TGTGCCAGCAGTCCTACTAAGGGACGCTATGGCTACACCTTC.

The J gene is TRBJ1-3, the V gene TRBV5-6; 7 bases fit TRBD1. V shed 0 bases and J 4 bases; nucleotides not matched to a gene: 7. The CDR3 has 16 amino acids. Germline V gives CDR1 SGHDT, CDR2 YYEEEE. CDR3 coding DNA: TGTGCCAGCAGCTTGGGGGCCACAGGGGCCGGAAACACCATATATTTT. Translated, it gives CASSLGATGAGNTIYF.

This chain joins TRBV28 and TRBJ1-2, with unresolved D. The CDR3 contains 11 residues. With 7 bases removed from V and 5 bases from J, the gap between germline ends came to 8 bases. Germline CDR1 MDHEN, CDR2 SYDVKM. CDR3 coding DNA: TGTGCCAGCACCCACTCATATGGCTACACCTTC. Residues: CASTHSYGYTF.

The table lists this clone with a count of one. Here the CDR3 DNA reads TGTGCCAGCATCCTCGCCGGGGGGCGCGAGCAGTACTTC. Translated: CASILAGGREQYF. The chain joins TRBV6-5 to TRBJ2-7, with D perhaps matching TRBD2 (7 bases). CDR1 and CDR2 (germline): MNHEY, SVGAGI. V was trimmed by 7 bases and J by 6 bases, leaving 16 bases between them. The CDR3 extends over 13 amino acids.

The chain has TRBV2 and TRBJ1-6; TRBD1 might be the D (5 bases). V dropped 3 bases and J dropped 10 bases, with 19 bases sitting between them. The CDR3 is 16 residues long. The V gene's germline CDR1 is SNHLY and CDR2 FYNNEI. The CDR3 reads CASSEGRGAQKSPLHF. In DNA, the CDR3 is TGTGCCAGCAGTGAGGGCCGAGGGGCGCAGAAATCACCCCTCCACTTT.

The chain joins TRBV5-1 to TRBJ1-6; D unclear. This CDR3 spans 12 amino acids. The V and J ends lost 5 bases and 7 bases respectively, with 7 bases between them. Germline loops: CDR1 SGHRS, CDR2 YFSETQ. CDR3 in DNA: TGCGCCAGCAGGCAAGCCAATTCACCCCTCCACTTT. This codes for CASRQANSPLHF.

This clone was seen only once. Here the CDR3 reads CASSPPHNYGYTF. The DNA for the CDR3 is TGTGCCAGCTCACCACCCCATAACTATGGCTACACCTTC. This sequence joins TRBV18 and TRBJ1-2; no firm D call. This CDR3 has 13 residues. Trimming removed 0 bases at V and 1 base at J, with 3 bases between. The germline V gene has CDR1 KGHSH and CDR2 LQKENI.

V gene TRBV5-1 combines with J gene TRBJ2-1, with D possibly TRBD2 on 5 matching bases. The CDR3 is made up of 16 amino acids. The germline V gene encodes CDR1 SGHRS and CDR2 YFSETQ. V lost 4 bases to trimming and J lost 6 bases, with 20 bases between them. The CDR3 region is CASSPGFGGPVNEQFF. The CDR3, as DNA: TGCGCCAGCAGCCCGGGGTTCGGCGGTCCCGTCAATGAGCAGTTCTTC.

This chain links TRBV19 with TRBJ2-7, with 12 bases matching TRBD2. There are 14 residues in the CDR3. The germline CDR1 and CDR2 sequences are LNHDA and SQIVND (reference sequence). V shed 6 bases and J 2 bases; nucleotides not matched to a gene: 2. The DNA for the CDR3 is TGTGCCAGTAGCACTAGCGGGGGGCCCTACGAGCAGTACTTC. The encoded protein is CASSTSGGPYEQYF.

This chain uses TRBV27 with TRBJ1-4; no reliable D call. V was clipped by 2 bases and J by 8 bases, with 3 bases between them. Germline CDR1 reads MNHEY; CDR2 reads SMNVEV (reference sequence). The CDR3 has 11 residues. CDR3 nucleotide sequence: TGTGCCAGCAGTTTACAAGAAAAACTGTTTTTT. This encodes CASSLQEKLFF.

This clone was seen a single time. The genes are TRBV19 and TRBJ1-2; maybe TRBD1 (5 bases). Germline CDR1 LNHDA, CDR2 SQIVND (reference sequence). CDR3 length: 15 residues. With 3 bases removed from V and 4 bases from J, the gap between germline ends came to 15 bases. CDR3 amino acids: CASSIGDRNFYGYTF. CDR3 sequence (DNA): TGTGCCAGTAGTATTGGTGACAGAAATTTCTATGGCTACACCTTC.

This clone was detected only once. The J gene is TRBJ1-2, the V gene TRBV6-1; D is ambiguous. Trimming took 2 bases from V and 4 from J, leaving 5 bases between them. CDR3 size: 12 residues. The germline V gene has CDR1 MNHNS and CDR2 SASEGT. The CDR3 sequence: CASSEHSYGYTF. The CDR3 nucleotides read TGTGCCAGCAGTGAACACTCCTATGGCTACACCTTC.

This chain joins TRBV7-2 and TRBJ1-3; D might be TRBD1 (5 bases). The CDR3 covers 16 residues. Trimming removed 1 base from V and 0 bases from J, with 10 bases in between. Germline V CDR1 and CDR2: SGHTA, FQGNSA. CDR3 sequence reads: CASSLEGTTSGNTIYF. The DNA for the CDR3 is TGTGCCAGCAGCTTAGAGGGGACTACCTCTGGAAACACCATATATTTT.

The chain employs TRBV9 and TRBJ2-7; TRBD1 or TRBD2 may be the D gene (6 bases each). Trimming removed 0 bases at V and 3 bases at J, with 10 bases between. The germline CDR1 and CDR2 sequences are SGDLS and YYNGEE. The CDR3 runs to 14 residues. In DNA, the CDR3 is TGTGCCAGCAGCGTAGAGGGGGGAGGCTACGAGCAGTACTTC. Its protein product is CASSVEGGGYEQYF.

The genes are TRBV20-1 and TRBJ2-7; no definite D call. CDR1 is DFQATT, CDR2 SNEGSKA, per germline (reference sequence). With 6 bases removed from V and 5 bases from J, the gap between germline ends came to 11 bases. This CDR3 comprises 11 residues. CDR3: CSATPGHEQYV. DNA of the CDR3: TGCAGTGCAACCCCAGGTCACGAGCAGTACGTC.

This clone was counted only a few times. The chain links TRBV7-6 to TRBJ1-4; D is unresolved. Trimming took off 0 bases at V and 7 bases at J, with 9 bases between the two ends. This CDR3 is 14 amino acids long. Germline V gene sequence: CDR1 SGHVS, CDR2 FNYEAQ. The CDR3 loop is CASSLAAPGEKLFF. The CDR3 DNA reads as TGTGCCAGCAGCTTAGCGGCGCCGGGTGAAAAACTGTTTTTT.

J is TRBJ1-1 and V is TRBV19; perhaps TRBD1 as D (6 bases). This CDR3 is 15 amino acids long. CDR1 is LNHDA and CDR2 is SQIVND in the germline V gene (reference sequence). Trimming stripped 5 bases from V and 2 bases from J, with 15 bases between. The CDR3 region is CASSGGHPPNTEAFF. The CDR3 DNA reads as TGTGCCAGTAGTGGGGGACATCCTCCAAACACTGAAGCTTTCTTT.

This rearrangement joins TRBV5-1 to TRBJ1-3; D call uncertain. The length of the CDR3 is 17 residues. Per the germline V gene, CDR1 is SGHRS and CDR2 is YFSETQ. Trimming pared 4 bases from V and 0 bases from J, leaving 17 bases between. The CDR3, as DNA: TGCGCCAGCAGCGAGCAACCACCGGGCTCCTCTGGAAACACCATATATTTT. Translated: CASSEQPPGSSGNTIYF.

The genes are TRBV11-3 and TRBJ1-6, with D perhaps TRBD1 (5 bases). The length of the CDR3 is 14 residues. The V end lost 3 bases, the J end lost 9 bases, and 12 bases lay between the germline ends. The germline V gene has CDR1 SGHNT and CDR2 YENEEA. The CDR3 here is CASSFGQSSSPLHF. The CDR3 nucleotides are TGTGCCAGCAGCTTTGGACAAAGTAGTTCACCCCTCCACTTT.

This clone was seen only a few times. This sequence joins TRBV4-3 and TRBJ1-1, with a possible D match to TRBD1 (6 bases). Trimming pared 0 bases from V and 4 bases from J, leaving 12 bases between. Germline V gives CDR1 LGHNA, CDR2 YSLEER. There are 15 residues in the CDR3. The CDR3, as DNA: TGCGCCAGCAGCCAAGATCGGTTAGGGGGCACTGAAGCTTTCTTT. This codes for CASSQDRLGGTEAFF.